Presented here are 11 T cell receptor beta chains from one specimen sequenced in a study of blood T cell repertoires in COVID-19. The method was immunoSEQ multiplex PCR; TCRdb's version includes in-frame clones alone and lacks a portion of them. The top ten clones hold 7% to 7.5% of a sample with over 45,000 clones, roughly four fifths of them seen once. The sequenced sample was peripheral blood. Receptor source: a man aged 35 to 55 with acute or convalescent COVID-19.

This chain joins TRBV11-2 and TRBJ1-3, with D maybe TRBD1 (6 bases). Trimming removed 5 bases from V and 0 bases from J, with 14 bases in between. From germline, CDR1 is SGHAT and CDR2 FQNNGV. The length of the CDR3 is 16 residues. The CDR3 sequence is CASSILTGHSGNTIYF. CDR3 nucleotide sequence: TGTGCCAGCAGCATCCTCACAGGGCACTCTGGAAACACCATATATTTT.

CDR3 loop: CASSEGVGRDGYTF. CDR3 coding DNA: TGTGCCAGCAGTGAAGGAGTAGGGAGAGATGGCTACACCTTC. The chain recombines TRBV6-1 with TRBJ1-2, with D unresolved. Trimming pared 1 base from V and 6 bases from J, leaving 12 bases between. The CDR3 runs 14 residues. Germline V gene lookup returns CDR1 MNHNS and CDR2 SASEGT.

This sequence joins TRBV9 and TRBJ1-2, with TRBD1 matching over 10 bases. Germline CDR1 is SGDLS and CDR2 is YYNGEE. The CDR3 spans 14 residues. V was pared by 7 bases and J by 4 bases, with 7 bases of the junction left unmatched. The CDR3, as DNA: TGTGCCAGCCGGCCGGGACAGGGGTTCTATGGCTACACCTTC. It translates to CASRPGQGFYGYTF.

J is TRBJ1-2 and V is TRBV30, with TRBD1 as a possible D gene (5 bases). V lost 4 bases and J 2 bases, leaving 8 bases between the germline ends. This CDR3 contains 12 residues. Germline V gives CDR1 GTSNPN, CDR2 SVGIG (reference sequence). DNA for the CDR3: TGTGCCTGGACAGGGATAAACTATGGCTACACCTTC. Its translation: CAWTGINYGYTF.

The chain couples TRBV28 to TRBJ2-1; perhaps TRBD2 as D (5 bases). From germline, CDR1 is MDHEN and CDR2 SYDVKM. V was trimmed by 5 bases and J by 0 bases, leaving 14 bases between them. The length of the CDR3 is 16 residues. The CDR3 protein is CASSAAGVSSYNEQFF. The CDR3 DNA is TGTGCCAGCAGTGCCGCCGGGGTTAGCTCCTACAATGAGCAGTTCTTC. The full variable domain, with the rest looked up from reference TRBV28 and TRBJ2-1, is DVKVTQSSRYLVKRTGEKVFLECVQDMDHENMFWYRQDPGLGLRLIYFSYDVKMKEKGDIPEGYSVSREKKERFSLILESASTNQTSMYLCASSAAGVSSYNEQFFGPGTRLTVL.

The chain has TRBV7-2 and TRBJ2-5; 7 nucleotides line up with TRBD2. The germline CDR1 and CDR2 sequences are SGHTA and FQGNSA. There are 16 residues in the CDR3. Germline trimming cut 0 bases from V and 1 base from J; bases unmatched to any gene: 5. The CDR3 here is CASSLAGRAGQETQYF. Here the CDR3 DNA reads TGTGCCAGCAGCTTAGCAGGGAGGGCGGGCCAAGAGACCCAGTACTTC.

CDR3 nucleotides: TGCAGCGCTCAATTGCGTATTACAGTTAACAATGAGCAGTTCTTC. Its translation is CSAQLRITVNNEQFF. V usage is TRBV29-1 and J usage is TRBJ2-1; D is uncertain. CDR1 and CDR2 from the germline V gene are SQVTM and ANQGSEA. The CDR3 contains 15 residues. V gave up 7 bases and J gave up 5 bases, with 21 bases separating them.

This clone was picked up a small number of times. The DNA for the CDR3 is TGTGCCAGCAGTTCGACAGTGGGGGGCTACACCTTC. This codes for CASSSTVGGYTF. This chain joins TRBV11-2 and TRBJ1-2; a possible D gene is TRBD1 (5 bases). The V gene lost 6 bases and the J gene lost 8 bases, with 13 bases spanning the gap. The germline V gene has CDR1 SGHAT and CDR2 FQNNGV. This CDR3 contains 12 residues.

The gene calls are TRBV6-5 and TRBJ1-2; D gene ambiguous. The germline V gene encodes CDR1 MNHEY and CDR2 SVGAGI. This CDR3 is built from 14 residues. V was clipped by 0 bases and J by 4 bases, with 9 bases between them. DNA of the CDR3: TGTGCCAGCAGTTACTCCGGCGGGATCTATGGCTACACCTTC. Translation: CASSYSGGIYGYTF.

CDR3 sequence reads: CAWSPGVNRGRTEAFF. In DNA form, the CDR3 reads TGTGCCTGGAGTCCGGGGGTGAATAGAGGACGGACTGAAGCTTTCTTT. V gene TRBV30 combines with J gene TRBJ1-1, with a possible D match to TRBD1 (5 bases). V was pared by 2 bases and J by 5 bases, with 21 bases between. CDR3 length: 16 residues. Germline CDR1 reads GTSNPN; CDR2 reads SVGIG (reference sequence).

This clone has only one observation. This chain joins TRBV27 and TRBJ1-2; 7 bases are a match to TRBD1. The germline CDR1 and CDR2 sequences are MNHEY and SMNVEV (reference sequence). Trimming at V came to 3 bases and at J to 8 bases, leaving 6 bases not matched to a gene. CDR3 size: 13 residues. DNA of the CDR3: TGTGCCAGCAGTTTGGAGGGGGCGAAAGGCTACACCTTC. Residues: CASSLEGAKGYTF.